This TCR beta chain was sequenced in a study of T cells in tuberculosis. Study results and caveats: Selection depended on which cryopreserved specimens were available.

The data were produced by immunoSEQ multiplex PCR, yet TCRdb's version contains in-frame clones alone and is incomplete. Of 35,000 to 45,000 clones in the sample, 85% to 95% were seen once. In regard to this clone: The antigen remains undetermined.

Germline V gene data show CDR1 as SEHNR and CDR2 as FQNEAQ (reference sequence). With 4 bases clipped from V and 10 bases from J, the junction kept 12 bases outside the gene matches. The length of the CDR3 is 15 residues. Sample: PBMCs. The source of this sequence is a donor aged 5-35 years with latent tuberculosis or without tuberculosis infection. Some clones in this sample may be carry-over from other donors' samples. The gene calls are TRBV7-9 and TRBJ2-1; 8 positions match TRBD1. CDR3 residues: CASSYSPTGASEQFF. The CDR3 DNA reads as TGTGCCAGCAGCTACTCACCGACAGGGGCTAGCGAGCAGTTCTTC. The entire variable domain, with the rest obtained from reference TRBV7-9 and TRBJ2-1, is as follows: DTGVSQNPRHKITKRGQNVTFRCDPISEHNRLYWYRQTLGQGPEFLTYFQNEAQLEKSRLLSDRFSAERPKGSFSTLEIQRTEQGDSAMYLCASSYSPTGASEQFFGPGTRLTVL.